Here is one T cell receptor (beta chain) with its context. The clone's antigen remains unknown. No qualities accompany the bases; no much larger clone lies one base away. The sequencer was an Illumina HiSeq 1500. TCRdb redid the processing of the public reads, applying fastp at Q25 and MiXCR, and retained in-frame beta chains. Identical CDR3 protein sequences are pooled into one entry, listed with their most common genes and DNA. This sample comprises about 360,000 distinct CDR3 sequences, around 18% of them detected only once. The ten largest clones represent under 9% of the sample. The sample is drawn from a study of T cell repertoires in cytomegalovirus infection (dated by TCRdb to the late 2010s). About the full investigation: Because public TCR beta signatures pointed to carriage of CMV infection together with the matching HLA type, the HLA type of each donor mattered for the analysis.

The CDR3 contains 13 residues, cysteine and phenylalanine counted. The only DNA kept is the CDR3, 39 bases in frame from the first base. CDR1 and CDR2 (DFQATT, SNEGSKA) derive from the germline V gene (reference sequence). V is cut by 6 bases and J by 7 bases, and the space between the germline ends is 15 bases. Findings and caveats that apply to the study as a whole: In both this cohort and an independent roughly 330-donor cohort, the cumulative frequency of public TCR beta family members distinguished carriers of CMV infection plus the relevant HLA type. In the ex vivo response, HLA-C-restricted CMV-specific TCR beta clonotypes were dominant, and in two of eight donors the single most frequent clonotype came from this HLA-C-restricted group.

Specimen: PBMCs. The receptor was derived from a human donor in good health (CMV status not recorded). Some clones in this sample may be carry-over from other donors' samples. In this chain, TRBV20-1 is recombined with TRBJ1-4; no confident D gene assignment can be made. CDR3 sequence: CSALDSGGEKLFF. The DNA sequence follows: TGCAGTGCCCTGGACTCCGGTGGTGAAAAACTGTTTTTT.